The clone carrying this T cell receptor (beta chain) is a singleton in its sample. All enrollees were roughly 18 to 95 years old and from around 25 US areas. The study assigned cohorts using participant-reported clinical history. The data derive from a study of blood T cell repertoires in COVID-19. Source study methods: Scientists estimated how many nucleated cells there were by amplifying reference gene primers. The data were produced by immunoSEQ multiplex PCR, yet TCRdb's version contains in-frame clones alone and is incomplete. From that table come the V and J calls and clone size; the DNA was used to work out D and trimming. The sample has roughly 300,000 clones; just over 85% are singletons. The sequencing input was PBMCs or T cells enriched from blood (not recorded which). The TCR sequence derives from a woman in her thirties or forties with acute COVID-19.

CDR3 sequence reads: CATQPDRGSYEQYF. CDR3 nucleotides: TGTGCCACCCAGCCGGACAGGGGTAGCTACGAGCAGTACTTC. The rearrangement joins TRBV2 to TRBJ2-7; TRBD1 agrees at 9 bases. V shed 10 bases, J shed 3 bases, and the junction held 10 bases outside the gene matches. Germline V gene lookup returns CDR1 SNHLY and CDR2 FYNNEI. CDR3 size: 14 residues.